The 23 T cell receptor beta chains listed next were all sequenced from one sample in a study of cytomegalovirus exposure and HLA in healthy donors. 60 Vbeta and 13 Jbeta primers were used in PCR. The assay was immunoSEQ multiplex PCR, and TCRdb's table has in-frame clones only and misses some. The sample carries over 150,000 clones, roughly 75% recorded once. Sequencing was carried out using PBMCs. The receptors originated from a man younger than 35 in good health and CMV-seronegative.

This chain connects TRBV27 to TRBJ1-4; D is uncertain. V dropped 9 bases and J dropped 4 bases, with 21 bases sitting between them. CDR3 length equals 16 residues. Germline assignment: CDR1 MNHEY and CDR2 SMNVEV (reference sequence). The CDR3 DNA reads TGTGCCAGTCTCTTCCCCACCAGGCCCCGTAATGAAAAACTGTTTTTT. It is translated as CASLFPTRPRNEKLFF.

The CDR3 DNA is TGTGCCAGCAGCTCGACAGGGCAAGGCTCCCGGGGGTATGGCTACACCTTC. It codes for CASSSTGQGSRGYGYTF. The genes are TRBV11-3 and TRBJ1-2; 7 bases align to TRBD1. The CDR3 loop spans 17 amino acids. Trimming took 4 bases from V and 5 from J; bases not matched to a gene: 16. Germline V gives CDR1 SGHNT, CDR2 YENEEA.

The genes are TRBV5-4 and TRBJ1-4; TRBD1 aligns across 7 bases. The J segment lost 4 bases and the V segment lost 4 bases, leaving 16 bases of the junction unmatched. Germline CDR1 and CDR2: SGHNT and YYREEE (reference sequence). The CDR3 is made up of 18 amino acids. The CDR3 reads CASSPGDRLKGGNEKLFF. For the CDR3, the DNA is TGTGCCAGCAGCCCCGGGGACAGACTAAAGGGGGGTAATGAAAAACTGTTTTTT.

V usage is TRBV7-2 and J usage is TRBJ2-3, with D possibly matching TRBD2 (5 bases). The CDR3 is 17 residues long. V lost 2 bases and J 0 bases, leaving 15 bases between the germline ends. Germline V gene data show CDR1 as SGHTA and CDR2 as FQGNSA. The CDR3 nucleotides are TGTGCCAGCAGCTTAAGCTACCCCGGGGAAAGCACAGATACGCAGTATTTT. This sequence encodes CASSLSYPGESTDTQYF.

The chain uses TRBV10-3 and TRBJ2-3; 7 nucleotides match TRBD2. V gave up 0 bases and J gave up 14 bases; unmatched junction bases: 8. The CDR3 contains 13 residues. The V gene's germline CDR1 is ENHRY and CDR2 SYGVKD. In nucleotides, the CDR3 is TGTGCCATCAGTGAGTCCCCGAGACTAGCTTCGTATTTT. Its protein is CAISESPRLASYF.

The chain links TRBV7-2 to TRBJ1-3; D is unclear. V lost 1 base to trimming and J lost 2 bases, with 12 bases between them. Germline V lookup: CDR1 SGHTA, CDR2 FQGNSA. The CDR3 spans 16 residues. In DNA, the CDR3 is TGTGCCAGCAGCTTAGGGGCCGCGGAGGCTGGAAACACCATATATTTT. This sequence encodes CASSLGAAEAGNTIYF.

This clone occurred a few times. V gene TRBV7-9 combines with J gene TRBJ1-2; possible D gene TRBD1, 6 bases. The CDR3 is 14 residues long. Trimming shortened V by 4 bases and J by 6 bases, and 15 bases separated the two germline ends. Germline CDR1 is SEHNR and CDR2 is FQNEAQ (reference sequence). The CDR3 DNA follows: TGTGCCAGCAGCTGGCAACAGGGTGGGAATGGCTACACCTTC. Protein: CASSWQQGGNGYTF.

The chain couples TRBV19 to TRBJ2-7; 8 bases map to TRBD2. The CDR3 sequence is 14 residues long. V dropped 1 base and J dropped 3; count of bases not matched to a gene: 2. The germline V gene has CDR1 LNHDA and CDR2 SQIVND (reference sequence). CDR3 protein: CASSIAGGDYEQYF. The CDR3 DNA follows: TGTGCCAGTAGTATAGCGGGAGGGGACTACGAGCAGTACTTC.

This CDR3 is CASSFLTEQNSKKARANEKLFF. CDR3 nucleotide sequence: TGTGCCAGCAGTTTCCTTACGGAGCAAAACTCGAAAAAGGCTCGGGCTAATGAAAAACTGTTTTTT. This rearrangement joins TRBV7-7 to TRBJ1-4; no reliable D call. Trimming shortened V by 6 bases and J by 3 bases, and 35 bases separated the two germline ends. There are 22 residues in the CDR3. The germline V gene has CDR1 SSHAT and CDR2 FNYEAQ (reference sequence).

About this clone: Other DNA sequences of this sample code for an identical CDR3. The rearrangement joins TRBV7-2 to TRBJ2-7; TRBD2 agrees at 8 bases. V dropped 3 bases and J dropped 4; count of bases not matched to a gene: 8. Germline CDR1 is SGHTA and CDR2 is FQGNSA. This CDR3 is 15 amino acids long. The CDR3 protein is CASSLGGGGRYEQYF. The DNA for the CDR3 is TGTGCCAGCAGCTTGGGGGGCGGGGGGCGGTACGAGCAGTACTTC.

The chain couples TRBV28 to TRBJ2-5; 9 bases match TRBD1. CDR1 and CDR2 (germline): MDHEN, SYDVKM. Trimming cost V 4 bases and J 1 base; bases outside gene matches: 7. The CDR3 totals 16 residues. CDR3 in DNA: TGTGCCAGCAGTTCGCTTGGGACAGGGACCCAAGAGACCCAGTACTTC. This codes for CASSSLGTGTQETQYF.

The chain combines TRBV6-5 with TRBJ1-5; 8 nucleotides align to TRBD1. Germline trimming cut 6 bases from V and 6 bases from J; bases unmatched to any gene: 7. CDR1 is MNHEY and CDR2 is SVGAGI in the germline V gene. The CDR3 has 14 amino acids. CDR3 sequence: CASSYDRGAQPQHF. In DNA form, the CDR3 reads TGTGCCAGCAGCTACGACAGGGGCGCTCAGCCCCAGCATTTT.

This clone appeared once. This chain uses TRBV7-2 with TRBJ2-2; 12 bases match TRBD2. The length of the CDR3 is 15 residues. After removal of 4 bases from V and 8 bases from J, the junction contained 5 bases not matched to a gene. Germline CDR1 reads SGHTA; CDR2 reads FQGNSA. The CDR3 loop is CASSSLAGGRGELFF. The CDR3 DNA follows: TGTGCCAGCAGCTCTCTAGCGGGAGGGAGAGGGGAGCTGTTTTTT.

The chain has TRBV28 and TRBJ1-1; no clear D gene. The CDR3 is 13 amino acids. V was pared by 1 base and J by 9 bases, with 12 bases between. The V gene's germline CDR1 is MDHEN and CDR2 SYDVKM. This CDR3 is CASSLLLGPKAFF. The CDR3 DNA sequence: TGTGCCAGCAGTTTATTACTTGGGCCGAAAGCTTTCTTT.

This clone was observed a few times. The chain carries TRBV19 and TRBJ2-3; 9 bases are a match to TRBD2. Trimming cost V 6 bases and J 0 bases; bases outside gene matches: 4. CDR1 is LNHDA and CDR2 is SQIVND in the germline V gene (reference sequence). The CDR3 extends over 15 amino acids. The CDR3: CASSKGLASTDTQYF. CDR3 DNA: TGTGCCAGTAGCAAGGGACTAGCTAGCACAGATACGCAGTATTTT.

The chain is built from TRBV28 and TRBJ2-1; D is uncertain. Between the trimmed V and J ends, which lost 1 base and 8 bases, there was a span of 9 bases. This CDR3 is built from 13 residues. Germline V lookup: CDR1 MDHEN, CDR2 SYDVKM. This chain's CDR3 is CASSLFRVYEQFF. The CDR3 DNA is TGTGCCAGCAGTTTATTTCGGGTCTATGAGCAGTTCTTC.

In its sample, this clone was seen once. This chain links TRBV5-8 with TRBJ1-4, with D possibly matching TRBD1 (6 bases). The V and J ends lost 6 bases and 15 bases respectively, with 21 bases between them. Germline CDR1 and CDR2: SGHTS and YDEGEE. The CDR3 has 13 residues. The CDR3 DNA sequence: TGTGCCAGCAAAAACGTCATACAGAAGGGGGTGTTTTTT. This translates into CASKNVIQKGVFF.

This chain joins TRBV6-5 and TRBJ2-3; unclear D gene. Trimming removed 7 bases from V and 4 bases from J, with 12 bases in between. This CDR3 is built from 13 residues. Germline V gene lookup returns CDR1 MNHEY and CDR2 SVGAGI. CDR3 DNA sequence: TGTGCCAGCACCGCGCCTGGTGCAGATACGCAGTATTTT. Translated, it gives CASTAPGADTQYF.

The table lists this clone with a few counts. The gene calls are TRBV5-8 and TRBJ2-2; TRBD2 matches 7 bases. Germline trimming cut 6 bases from V and 4 bases from J; bases unmatched to any gene: 18. This CDR3 contains 18 residues. The germline CDR1 and CDR2 sequences are SGHTS and YDEGEE. CDR3 sequence (DNA): TGTGCCAGCATCCCCCGGGCGGGAGCGGGGCGAGGCACCGGGGAGCTGTTTTTT. Amino acid sequence: CASIPRAGAGRGTGELFF.

The chain recombines TRBV7-2 with TRBJ2-3; 9 positions match TRBD2. This CDR3 spans 15 amino acids. Germline V gene data show CDR1 as SGHTA and CDR2 as FQGNSA. J lost 6 bases, V lost 3 bases, and 7 bases had no gene match. This chain's CDR3 is CASSFRVSGSDTQYF. In nucleotides, the CDR3 is TGTGCCAGCAGCTTTAGGGTTAGCGGGAGTGATACGCAGTATTTT.

This chain links TRBV19 with TRBJ2-3; TRBD2 agrees at 14 bases. The CDR3 sequence is 16 residues long. Per the germline V gene, CDR1 is LNHDA and CDR2 is SQIVND (reference sequence). Trimming took 3 bases from V and 4 from J; bases not matched to a gene: 3. In DNA form, the CDR3 reads TGTGCCAGTAGTATTGGGGGACTAGCGGGAGCAGATACGCAGTATTTT. Translating gives CASSIGGLAGADTQYF. The variable domain in full, with the rest retrieved from reference TRBV19 and TRBJ2-3, is DGGITQSPKYLFRKEGQNVTLSCEQNLNHDAMYWYRQDPGQGLRLIYYSQIVNDFQKGDIAEGYSVSREKKESFPLTVTSAQKNPTAFYLCASSIGGLAGADTQYFGPGTRLTVL.

The V and J genes are TRBV4-3 and TRBJ1-6, with D tentatively TRBD1 (6 bases). The germline gives CDR1 LGHNA, CDR2 YSLEER. This CDR3 comprises 19 residues. The V end lost 0 bases, the J end lost 9 bases, and 24 bases lay between the germline ends. CDR3 bases: TGCGCCAGCAGCCAAGAATTACCCATAAACAGGGCAGGGGTTTCACCCCTCCACTTT. Amino acids: CASSQELPINRAGVSPLHF.

The chain uses TRBV7-2 and TRBJ1-6; 11 bases fit TRBD1. The length of the CDR3 is 16 residues. J was trimmed by 8 bases and V by 1 base; bases with no gene match: 4. Per the germline V gene, CDR1 is SGHTA and CDR2 is FQGNSA. This CDR3 reads CASSLVGGQGDSPLHF. The CDR3, as DNA: TGTGCCAGCAGCTTAGTGGGGGGACAGGGGGATTCACCCCTCCACTTT.